What follows are 13 T cell receptor beta chains derived from one specimen sequenced in a study of blood T cell repertoires in COVID-19. Assay: immunoSEQ multiplex PCR; the TCRdb copy retains only in-frame clones and omits some. The data show 360,000 or so clones, around 90% seen once. The sequencing sample was made of peripheral blood. Receptors were obtained from a woman aged 55-70 years with COVID-19, enrolled during active disease.

This clone was found many times. The chain combines TRBV20-1 with TRBJ1-5, with D unresolved. Germline V gene sequence: CDR1 DFQATT, CDR2 SNEGSKA (reference sequence). This CDR3 comprises 11 residues. V was cut by 1 base and J by 7 bases, with 5 bases left in between. This CDR3 reads CSARAQQPQHF. CDR3 DNA: TGCAGTGCTAGAGCACAGCAGCCCCAGCATTTT.

The chain couples TRBV19 to TRBJ1-5; D is ambiguous. Per germline, CDR1 LNHDA and CDR2 SQIVND (reference sequence). This CDR3 region has 12 residues. Trimming pared 5 bases from V and 6 bases from J, leaving 8 bases between. CDR3 coding DNA: TGTGCCAGTAGTGGGGAGGGTCAGCCCCAGCATTTT. This translates into CASSGEGQPQHF.

This chain links TRBV29-1 with TRBJ1-2; perhaps TRBD1 as D (5 bases). V gave up 3 bases and J gave up 4 bases, with 18 bases separating them. Germline CDR1 is SQVTM and CDR2 is ANQGSEA. CDR3 length: 15 residues. CDR3 DNA: TGCAGCGTTGATGGGGCAGCTCAGACGACCTATGGCTACACCTTC. As protein: CSVDGAAQTTYGYTF. Drawing the rest from reference TRBV29-1 and TRBJ1-2, the complete variable domain is SAVISQKPSRDICQRGTSLTIQCQVDSQVTMMFWYRQQPGQSLTLIATANQGSEATYESGFVIDKFPISRPNLTFSTLTVSNMSPEDSSIYLCSVDGAAQTTYGYTFGSGTRLTVV.

The V gene is TRBV27, the J gene TRBJ1-1; 9 positions agree with TRBD1. V lost 8 bases, J lost 6 bases, and 10 bases stayed unmatched. CDR1 is MNHEY, CDR2 SMNVEV, per germline (reference sequence). The CDR3 is made up of 14 amino acids. This CDR3 is CASGRTGVPPEAFF. CDR3 DNA: TGTGCCAGCGGTAGGACAGGGGTCCCTCCTGAAGCTTTCTTT.

This rearrangement joins TRBV5-6 to TRBJ2-7; D is possibly TRBD1 (6 bases). V lost 7 bases and J lost 1, with 12 bases in between. The CDR3 has 13 residues. The germline CDR1 and CDR2 sequences are SGHDT and YYEEEE. The DNA of the CDR3 is TGTGCCAGCGAACCACAGGGTTCCTACGAGCAGTACTTC. It specifies CASEPQGSYEQYF.

This clone was counted a single time. V is TRBV9 and J is TRBJ2-2; maybe TRBD1 (6 bases). The germline CDR1 and CDR2 sequences are SGDLS and YYNGEE. There are 16 residues in the CDR3. The V and J ends lost 0 bases and 2 bases respectively, with 11 bases between them. CDR3 coding DNA: TGTGCCAGCAGCGTAGTGAGCAGGGGAAACACCGGGGAGCTGTTTTTT. Its translation is CASSVVSRGNTGELFF.

The V and J genes are TRBV7-8 and TRBJ1-2; D may be TRBD1 (5 bases). In germline, CDR1 is SGHVS, CDR2 FQNEAQ. This CDR3 region has 12 residues. V lost 5 bases to trimming and J lost 8 bases, with 12 bases between them. The DNA for the CDR3 is TGTGCCAGCAGCCCGGCGGGGGGGGGCTACACCTTC. Amino acids: CASSPAGGGYTF.

This clone has a single count. The gene calls are TRBV2 and TRBJ1-1; D ambiguous. V dropped 8 bases and J dropped 0 bases, with 13 bases sitting between them. The CDR3 length is 14 residues. CDR1 and CDR2 from the germline V gene are SNHLY and FYNNEI. DNA of the CDR3: TGTGCCAGCCGGCCCCTGAGGGTGAACACTGAAGCTTTCTTT. This sequence encodes CASRPLRVNTEAFF. Full variable domain (missing parts from reference TRBV2 and TRBJ1-1): EPEVTQTPSHQVTQMGQEVILRCVPISNHLYFYWYRQILGQKVEFLVSFYNNEISEKSEIFDDQFSVERPDGSNFTLKIRSTKLEDSAMYFCASRPLRVNTEAFFGQGTRLTVV.

This clone has a single count. This sequence joins TRBV12-5 and TRBJ1-5, with D perhaps matching TRBD1 (6 bases). CDR3 length: 15 residues. Germline CDR1 reads LGHNT; CDR2 reads FRNRAP. Between the trimmed V and J ends, which lost 6 bases and 0 bases, there was a span of 12 bases. The CDR3 protein is CASGKDRYSNQPQHF. CDR3 DNA: TGTGCTAGTGGCAAGGACAGATATAGCAATCAGCCCCAGCATTTT.

This chain links TRBV6-1 with TRBJ2-1; D uncertain. Trimming removed 4 bases at V and 0 bases at J, with 16 bases between. The CDR3 sequence is 17 residues long. Germline CDR1 is MNHNS and CDR2 is SASEGT. CDR3 in DNA: TGTGCCAGCAGTGTCTCCTCTCGCGGCTTCTCCTACAATGAGCAGTTCTTC. This codes for CASSVSSRGFSYNEQFF.

This chain links TRBV7-2 with TRBJ2-3; D may be TRBD2 (6 bases). V was clipped by 7 bases and J by 6 bases, with 17 bases between them. Germline V CDR1 and CDR2: SGHTA, FQGNSA. The CDR3 loop spans 14 amino acids. CDR3 sequence (DNA): TGTGCCAGCATCATCCGGGGCGGGGTGGATACGCAGTATTTT. Translating gives CASIIRGGVDTQYF.

This chain uses TRBV4-1 with TRBJ1-3; TRBD1 matches at 8 bases. The CDR3 runs 15 residues. J lost 1 base, V lost 2 bases, and 1 base had no gene match. The V gene's germline CDR1 is MGHRA and CDR2 YSYEKL. The CDR3 nucleotides are TGCGCCAGCAGCCAAAGACAGGGGTCTGGAAACACCATATATTTT. Translation gives CASSQRQGSGNTIYF.

This clone appeared a single time. This sequence joins TRBV25-1 and TRBJ2-3; D remains ambiguous. Looked up from germline, CDR1 is MGHDK and CDR2 is SYGVNS. There are 13 residues in the CDR3. Trimming pared 0 bases from V and 4 bases from J, leaving 5 bases between. CDR3 protein: CASSEYSPDTQYF. CDR3 in DNA: TGTGCCAGCAGTGAATATAGTCCAGATACGCAGTATTTT.